What follows is one T cell receptor beta chain and its context. Its specificity is not known. The data belong to a study of shared clonotypes between healthy human individuals. Background on the study: Three plates were used per donor for CD4 naive, three for CD4 memory, two for CD8 naive and one for CD8 memory.

The naive CD8 subset, CD45RO-negative cells positively selected for CCR7, excluded terminally differentiated effector memory CD45RA+ cells. Germline loops: CDR1 MNHEY, CDR2 SMNVEV (reference sequence). This CDR3 is built from 14 residues. The V gene end was trimmed by 5 bases and the J gene end by 4 bases; junction bases not matched to a gene: 6. Findings and limits, study-wide: Researchers sampled blood only, noting tissue repertoires likely differ.

In the original processing: Junction-only immunoSEQ sequences carried no quality scores, so filtering differed. Some clones are missing from TCRdb's copy, which holds only in-frame ones; the method was immunoSEQ multiplex PCR. V and J calls plus clone size are reproduced from that table; the DNA served to infer D and trimming. The sample holds hundreds of thousands of clones, around 96% seen once. The sample consisted of naive CD8+ T cells sorted from blood. The source is a woman younger than 45 in good health. V gene TRBV27 combines with J gene TRBJ1-1; 8 bases agree with TRBD1. The chain's CDR3 is CASSLSRGRTEAFF. CDR3 sequence (DNA): TGTGCCAGCAGTCTCTCCAGGGGGCGCACTGAAGCTTTCTTT.